The T cell receptor beta chain under discussion was sequenced for a study of tumor-infiltrating lymphocytes in oesophageal squamous cell carcinoma (dated by TCRdb to 2016 to 2017). V lost 0 bases and J lost 1 base; the stretch between them is 7 bases long. Reading the germline V gene gives CDR1 SGHRS and CDR2 YFSETQ. The CDR3, from cysteine to phenylalanine, totals 15 residues. The sequence is cut down to CDR3 DNA, 45 bases in frame from base 1. This clonotype was seen many times. Its antigen is unknown. Base qualities were left out, and no much larger clone turns up one base away. Receptor amplification or capture employed PCR. Sequencer: Illumina HiSeq 2000. TCRdb reran the public reads through fastp at Q25 and MiXCR, keeping productive beta chains. Rows with one shared CDR3 protein collapse into an entry with the most common genes and DNA. The sample table holds 18,000 or so distinct CDR3 sequences, of which around 43% were seen once. The ten largest clonotypes hold about 19% of the sample.

This TCR came from a female donor with esophageal squamous cell carcinoma. The specimen sequenced was normal esophageal tissue next to the tumor. Here the chain combines TRBV5-1 and TRBJ2-2, with the D gene too uncertain to name. The nucleotide sequence is TGCGCCAGCAGCTTGGGGCATTTGAACACCGGGGAGCTGTTTTTT. It encodes CASSLGHLNTGELFF.